The 10 T cell receptor beta chains below were found in one sample sequenced in a study of blood T cells in healthy people across ages. Then a second PCR, running roughly 7 to 11 cycles, was carried out with a sample-barcoded 5' primer and a J-beta primer mix. Each CDR3 protein gets one entry after TCRdb re-called the 5' RACE reads with MiXCR. Here the sample spans about 1,500,000 distinct CDR3 sequences, roughly 27% being singletons. The sequencing sample was made of blood. The receptor source for this set is a woman in her 30s in good health.

This clonotype was picked up a small number of times. J is TRBJ2-7 and V is TRBV28; TRBD1 or TRBD2 may be the D gene (5 bases each). Germline CDR1 and CDR2: MDHEN and SYDVKM. CDR3 length: 13 residues. V dropped 10 bases and J dropped 2 bases, with 15 bases sitting between them. The CDR3 nucleotides are TGTGCCACCGGGGCAGGGAGCACCTACGAGCAGTACTTC. Protein product: CATGAGSTYEQYF.

This clonotype was detected a few times. The rearrangement joins TRBV4-1 to TRBJ2-1; maybe TRBD1 (6 bases). CDR1 and CDR2 from the germline V gene are MGHRA and YSYEKL. CDR3 length: 15 amino acids. V was clipped by 4 bases and J by 10 bases, with 20 bases between them. CDR3: CASSRSTGQQREQFF. The CDR3 DNA reads as TGCGCCAGCAGCCGATCAACGGGACAACAACGGGAGCAGTTCTTC.

This clonotype was recorded a few times. V is TRBV7-8 and J is TRBJ2-1, with D perhaps matching TRBD2 (6 bases). This CDR3 is 18 amino acids long. CDR1 is SGHVS and CDR2 is FQNEAQ in the germline V gene. Trimming pared 0 bases from V and 0 bases from J, leaving 15 bases between. This chain's CDR3 is CASSLATGAPSSYNEQFF. The CDR3 bases are TGTGCCAGCAGCTTAGCTACGGGAGCGCCCAGCTCCTACAATGAGCAGTTCTTC.

This clonotype was picked up a small number of times. The chain uses TRBV2 and TRBJ2-1; 8 bases line up with TRBD2. The CDR3 loop spans 16 amino acids. CDR1 SNHLY and CDR2 FYNNEI come from the germline V gene. Unmatched junction bases numbered 9, after V lost 8 bases and J lost 0 bases. The CDR3 region is CASGAVAGGSYNEQFF. CDR3 DNA sequence: TGTGCCAGCGGGGCGGTTGCGGGGGGCTCCTACAATGAGCAGTTCTTC.

V is TRBV7-9 and J is TRBJ2-7; D may correspond to TRBD1 or TRBD2 (6 bases each). V lost 5 bases and J lost 0, with 17 bases in between. CDR1 SEHNR and CDR2 FQNEAQ come from the germline V gene (reference sequence). The CDR3 covers 16 residues. CDR3 sequence reads: CASSNWGAVSSYEQYF. The CDR3 DNA reads TGTGCCAGCAGCAACTGGGGGGCAGTAAGCTCCTACGAGCAGTACTTC.

This chain uses TRBV7-3 with TRBJ2-2, with D possibly being TRBD1 (6 bases). The V gene's germline CDR1 is SGHTA and CDR2 FQGTGA. The germline V and J ends were trimmed by 10 bases and 1 base, with 13 bases remaining between them. The CDR3 spans 14 residues. CDR3 coding DNA: TGTGCCACCGGTCGGACAGAGAACACCGGGGAGCTGTTTTTT. This translates into CATGRTENTGELFF.

The chain has TRBV6-6 and TRBJ2-5; 9 bases fit TRBD2. This CDR3 has 14 residues. Germline CDR1 MNHNY, CDR2 SVGAGI (reference sequence). V shed 7 bases, J shed 5 bases, and the junction held 8 bases outside the gene matches. CDR3 DNA sequence: TGTGCCAGCACTATAGCGGGAGACAGGGAGACCCAGTACTTC. Protein product: CASTIAGDRETQYF.

V and J are TRBV7-9 and TRBJ2-4; 9 positions agree with TRBD1. The last part of the DNA fits TRBJ2-7 better; the J call may be wrong. Germline lookup yields CDR1 SEHNR and CDR2 FQNEAQ (reference sequence). The CDR3 contains 15 residues. This CDR3 reads CASSLSQGAGYEQYF. The DNA of the CDR3 is TGTGCCAGCAGCTTGTCACAGGGGGCGGGCTACGAGCAGTACTTC.

This clonotype has a handful of counts. The J gene is TRBJ2-5, the V gene TRBV24-1; 8 bases are shared with TRBD2. In germline, CDR1 is KGHDR, CDR2 SFDVKD. The CDR3 is 15 amino acids. V shed 4 bases, J shed 2 bases, and the junction held 5 bases outside the gene matches. CDR3 loop: CATSDGGAGQETQYF. CDR3 nucleotide sequence: TGTGCCACCAGTGACGGGGGGGCCGGGCAAGAGACCCAGTACTTC.

This clonotype was counted many times. The CDR3 nucleotides are TGCAGCGTTAGACAGGGCTACAATGAGCAGTTCTTC. This translates into CSVRQGYNEQFF. V is TRBV29-1 and J is TRBJ2-1, with 7 bases identical to TRBD1. Germline V gene sequence: CDR1 SQVTM, CDR2 ANQGSEA. CDR3 length equals 12 residues. Germline trimming cut 5 bases from V and 3 bases from J; bases unmatched to any gene: 1.